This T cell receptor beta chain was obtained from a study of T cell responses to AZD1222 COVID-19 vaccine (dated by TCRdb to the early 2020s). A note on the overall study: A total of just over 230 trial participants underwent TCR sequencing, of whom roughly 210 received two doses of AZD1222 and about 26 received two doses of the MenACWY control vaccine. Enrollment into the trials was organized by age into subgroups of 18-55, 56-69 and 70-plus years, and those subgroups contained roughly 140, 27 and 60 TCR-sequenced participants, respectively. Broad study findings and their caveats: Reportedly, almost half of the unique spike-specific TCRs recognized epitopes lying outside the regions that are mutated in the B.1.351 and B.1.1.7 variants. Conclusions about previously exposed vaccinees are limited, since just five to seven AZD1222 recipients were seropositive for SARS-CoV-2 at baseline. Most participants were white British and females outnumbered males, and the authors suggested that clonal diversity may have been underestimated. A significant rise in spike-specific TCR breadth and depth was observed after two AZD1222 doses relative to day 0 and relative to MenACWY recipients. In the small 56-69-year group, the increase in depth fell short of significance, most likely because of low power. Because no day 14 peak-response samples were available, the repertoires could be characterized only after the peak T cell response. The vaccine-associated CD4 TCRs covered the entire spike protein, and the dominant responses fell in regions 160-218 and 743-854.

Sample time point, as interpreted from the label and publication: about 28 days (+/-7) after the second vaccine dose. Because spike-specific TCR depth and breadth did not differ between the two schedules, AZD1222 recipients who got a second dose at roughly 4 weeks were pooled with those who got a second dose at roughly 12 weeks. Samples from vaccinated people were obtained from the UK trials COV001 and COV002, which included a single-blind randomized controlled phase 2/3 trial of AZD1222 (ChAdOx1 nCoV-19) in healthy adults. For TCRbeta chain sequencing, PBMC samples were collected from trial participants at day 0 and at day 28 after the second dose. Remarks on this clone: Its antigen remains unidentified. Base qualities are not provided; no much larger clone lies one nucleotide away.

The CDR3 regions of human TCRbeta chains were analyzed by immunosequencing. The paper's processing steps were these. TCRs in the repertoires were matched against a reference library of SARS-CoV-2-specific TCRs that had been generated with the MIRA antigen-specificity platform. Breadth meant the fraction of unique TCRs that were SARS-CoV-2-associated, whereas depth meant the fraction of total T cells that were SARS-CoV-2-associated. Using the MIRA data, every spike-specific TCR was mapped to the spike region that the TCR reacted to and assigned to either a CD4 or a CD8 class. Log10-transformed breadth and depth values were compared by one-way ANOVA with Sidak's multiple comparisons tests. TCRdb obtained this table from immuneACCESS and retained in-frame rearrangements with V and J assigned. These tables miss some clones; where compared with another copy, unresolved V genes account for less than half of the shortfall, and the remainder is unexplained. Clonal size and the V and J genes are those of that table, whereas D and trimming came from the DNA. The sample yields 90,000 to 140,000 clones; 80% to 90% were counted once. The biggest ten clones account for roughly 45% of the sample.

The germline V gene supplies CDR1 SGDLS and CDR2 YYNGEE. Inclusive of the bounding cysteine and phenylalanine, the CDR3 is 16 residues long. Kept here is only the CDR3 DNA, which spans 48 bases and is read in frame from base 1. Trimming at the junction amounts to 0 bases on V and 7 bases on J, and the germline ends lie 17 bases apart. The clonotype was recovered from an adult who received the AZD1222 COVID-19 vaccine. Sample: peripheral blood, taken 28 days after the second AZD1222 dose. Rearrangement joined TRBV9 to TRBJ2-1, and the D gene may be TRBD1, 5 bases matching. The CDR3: CASSVAGGTRANEQFF. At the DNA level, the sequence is TGTGCCAGCAGCGTAGCCGGCGGTACCAGGGCGAATGAGCAGTTCTTC. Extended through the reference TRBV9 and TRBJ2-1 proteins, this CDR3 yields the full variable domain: DSGVTQTPKHLITATGQRVTLRCSPRSGDLSVYWYQQSLDQGLQFLIQYYNGEERAKGNILERFSAQQFPDLHSELNLSSLELGDSALYFCASSVAGGTRANEQFFGPGTRLTVL.